Sequencing of this TCR beta chain was carried out in a study of blood T cell repertoires in COVID-19. Across the study: Specimens from acute and convalescent COVID-19 originated in the United States, Italy and Spain. Sources were T cells, B-cell-depleted T cells, or PBMCs; the material itself was cDNA or gDNA.

Data came from immunoSEQ multiplex PCR; TCRdb stores just in-frame clones and leaves some out. The sample records around 50,000 clones, 80% to 90% being singletons. The CDR3 is 16 residues long. Per the germline V gene, CDR1 is MNHEY and CDR2 is SMNVEV (reference sequence). Unmatched junction bases numbered 12, after V lost 7 bases and J lost 5 bases. The chain is built from TRBV27 and TRBJ2-1, with TRBD1 matching over 9 bases. Sequencing was done on a sample of peripheral blood. This receptor was obtained from a human donor in a cohort sampled during active COVID-19. For the CDR3, the DNA is TGTGCCAGCACCCCCGTGGGGACAGGGAAGAACAATGAGCAGTTCTTC. Residues: CASTPVGTGKNNEQFF.